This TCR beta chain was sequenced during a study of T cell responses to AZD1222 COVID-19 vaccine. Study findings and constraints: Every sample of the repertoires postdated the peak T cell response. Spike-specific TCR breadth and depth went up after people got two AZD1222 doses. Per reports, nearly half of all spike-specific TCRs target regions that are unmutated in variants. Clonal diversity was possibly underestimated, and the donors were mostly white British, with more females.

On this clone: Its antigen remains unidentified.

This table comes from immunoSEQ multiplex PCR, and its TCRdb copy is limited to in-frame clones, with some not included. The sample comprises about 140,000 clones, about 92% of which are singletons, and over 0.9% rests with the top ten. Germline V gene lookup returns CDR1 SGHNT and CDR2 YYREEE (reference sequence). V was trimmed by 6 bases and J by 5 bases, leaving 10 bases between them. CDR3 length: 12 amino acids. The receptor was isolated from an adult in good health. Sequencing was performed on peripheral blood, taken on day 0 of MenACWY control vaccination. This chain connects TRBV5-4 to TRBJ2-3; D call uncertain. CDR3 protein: CASTWRGDTQYF. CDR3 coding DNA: TGTGCCAGCACCTGGCGCGGAGATACGCAGTATTTT. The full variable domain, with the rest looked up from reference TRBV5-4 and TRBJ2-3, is ETGVTQSPTHLIKTRGQQVTLRCSSQSGHNTVSWYQQALGQGPQFIFQYYREEENGRGNFPPRFSGLQFPNYSSELNVNALELDDSALYLCASTWRGDTQYFGPGTRLTVL.